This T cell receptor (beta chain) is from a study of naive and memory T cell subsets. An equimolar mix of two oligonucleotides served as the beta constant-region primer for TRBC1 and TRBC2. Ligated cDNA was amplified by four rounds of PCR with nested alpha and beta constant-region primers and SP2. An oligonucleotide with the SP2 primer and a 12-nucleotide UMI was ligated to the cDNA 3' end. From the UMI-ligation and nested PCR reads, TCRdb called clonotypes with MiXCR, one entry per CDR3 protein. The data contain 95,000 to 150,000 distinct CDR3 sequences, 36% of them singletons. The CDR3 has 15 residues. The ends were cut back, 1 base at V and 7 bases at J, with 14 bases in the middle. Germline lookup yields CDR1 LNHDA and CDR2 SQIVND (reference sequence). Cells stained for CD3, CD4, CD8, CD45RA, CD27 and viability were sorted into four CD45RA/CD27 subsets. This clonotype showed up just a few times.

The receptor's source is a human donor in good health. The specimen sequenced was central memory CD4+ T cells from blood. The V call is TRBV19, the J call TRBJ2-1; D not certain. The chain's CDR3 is CASSIGSADGNEQFF. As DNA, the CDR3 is TGTGCCAGTAGTATAGGGAGCGCCGATGGGAATGAGCAGTTCTTC.